This entry is about one T cell receptor (beta chain). Some clones are missing from TCRdb's copy, which holds only in-frame ones; the method was immunoSEQ multiplex PCR. The data contain 70,000 or so clones, roughly 91% of them singletons. V lost 0 bases, J lost 0 bases, and 9 bases lay in between. The germline CDR1 and CDR2 sequences are SGHNT and YYREEE (reference sequence). The length of the CDR3 is 16 residues. These data are taken from a study of T cell changes during pregnancy in multiple sclerosis. The J gene is TRBJ1-4, the V gene TRBV5-4; D is uncertain. Sequenced material: CD4+ T cells from peripheral blood mononuclear cells, taken after pregnancy. The source is a female donor with multiple sclerosis, enrolled in a pregnancy study. The CDR3 spells CASSLGGLTTNEKLFF. The CDR3 region has the DNA TGTGCCAGCAGCTTGGGAGGGCTTACAACTAATGAAAAACTGTTTTTT.